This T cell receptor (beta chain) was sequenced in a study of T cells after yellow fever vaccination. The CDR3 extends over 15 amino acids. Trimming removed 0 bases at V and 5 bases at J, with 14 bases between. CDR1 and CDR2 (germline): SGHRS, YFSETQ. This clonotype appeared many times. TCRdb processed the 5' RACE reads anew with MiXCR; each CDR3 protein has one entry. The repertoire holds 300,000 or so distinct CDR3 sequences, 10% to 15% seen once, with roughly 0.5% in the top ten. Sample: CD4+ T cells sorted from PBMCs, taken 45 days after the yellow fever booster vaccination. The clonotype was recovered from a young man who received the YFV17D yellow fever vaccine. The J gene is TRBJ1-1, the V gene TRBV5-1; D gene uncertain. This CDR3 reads CASSLEAFLGTEAFF. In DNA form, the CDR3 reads TGCGCCAGCAGCTTGGAGGCGTTCTTAGGGACTGAAGCTTTCTTT.